The present entry profiles one T cell receptor beta chain with its context. The antigen remains undetermined. The primer mix had 60 Vbeta and 13 Jbeta primers. Libraries were prepared by immunoSEQ multiplex PCR; TCRdb keeps only in-frame clonotypes and omits some of them. The table records 160,000 or so clones, about three quarters of them present only once. This sample is drawn from a study of cytomegalovirus exposure and HLA in healthy donors. Overall study context: Membership in the Caucasian-associated ancestry cluster was found for 75% to 90% of nearly 400 genotyped donors.

Study findings and constraints: There were reportedly fewer N-insertions in an Asian-associated ancestry cluster than the roughly 610-donor mean, in a later analysis.

V was pared by 5 bases and J by 14 bases, with 12 bases of the junction left unmatched. Germline CDR1 SQVTM, CDR2 ANQGSEA. This CDR3 spans 13 amino acids. Sequenced material: PBMCs. The sequence was collected from a woman aged 25 to 39 in good health and CMV-seronegative. The chain carries TRBV29-1 and TRBJ1-6; 7 nucleotides line up with TRBD1. Here the CDR3 reads CSVRRQGTSTLHF. In nucleotides, the CDR3 is TGCAGCGTTAGGAGACAGGGCACCTCTACCCTCCACTTT.